This passage covers 29 T cell receptor beta chains from one sample sequenced in a study of blood T cell repertoires in COVID-19. Only in-frame clones appear in the TCRdb table, and some are missing; sequencing was by immunoSEQ multiplex PCR. The sample has about 400,000 clones, approximately 89% seen once. Sequencing was performed on PBMCs or T cells enriched from blood (not recorded which). The receptor set was obtained from a man in his forties in a cohort exposed to, infected with or recovered from COVID-19 (not recorded which).

This rearrangement joins TRBV19 to TRBJ2-1, with 11 bases identical to TRBD2. Germline trimming cut 4 bases from V and 2 bases from J; bases unmatched to any gene: 10. The CDR3 totals 18 residues. Germline assignment: CDR1 LNHDA and CDR2 SQIVND (reference sequence). CDR3 region: CASSKSWTSGFPYNEQFF. CDR3 nucleotides: TGTGCCAGTAGTAAGTCCTGGACTAGCGGGTTTCCCTACAATGAGCAGTTCTTC.

The chain is built from TRBV13 and TRBJ2-7, with D perhaps matching TRBD1 (5 bases). V was pared by 2 bases and J by 3 bases, with 11 bases between. The CDR3 totals 14 residues. Germline lookup yields CDR1 PRHDT and CDR2 FYEKMQ (reference sequence). As DNA, the CDR3 is TGTGCCAGCAGCTTATCCCTCAGGGTCTACGAGCAGTACTTC. It translates to CASSLSLRVYEQYF. The full variable domain, its missing parts supplied by reference TRBV13 and TRBJ2-7, is AAGVIQSPRHLIKEKRETATLKCYPIPRHDTVYWYQQGPGQDPQFLISFYEKMQSDKGSIPDRFSAQQFSDYHSELNMSSLELGDSALYFCASSLSLRVYEQYFGPGTRLTVT.

The chain carries TRBV5-4 and TRBJ2-1; TRBD1 might be the D (6 bases). Trimming took off 4 bases at V and 1 base at J, with 15 bases between the two ends. Germline V gene lookup returns CDR1 SGHNT and CDR2 YYREEE (reference sequence). This CDR3 is built from 16 residues. The CDR3 DNA reads TGTGCCAGCAGCCCCGGACAGCCGAGTTCCTACAATGAGCAGTTCTTC. Residues: CASSPGQPSSYNEQFF.

The chain has TRBV5-1 and TRBJ2-3, with D perhaps TRBD2 (6 bases). V was cut by 3 bases and J by 4 bases, with 15 bases left in between. Germline-derived CDR1 and CDR2 are SGHRS and YFSETQ. The CDR3 contains 15 residues. CDR3 nucleotide sequence: TGCGCCAGCAGCTCTGGCGGCGGGAAGGCAGATACGCAGTATTTT. Protein sequence: CASSSGGGKADTQYF.

This sequence joins TRBV9 and TRBJ1-3; a possible D gene is TRBD1 (5 bases). The V gene lost 0 bases and the J gene lost 2 bases, with 9 bases spanning the gap. The germline V gene has CDR1 SGDLS and CDR2 YYNGEE. The CDR3 loop spans 15 amino acids. CDR3 residues: CASSVVDTTGNTIYF. The CDR3 DNA reads as TGTGCCAGCAGCGTAGTGGACACAACTGGAAACACCATATATTTT.

Regarding this clone: This specimen includes other DNA sequences encoding the same CDR3. The chain is built from TRBV30 and TRBJ2-7; 12 bases are a match to TRBD2. From germline, CDR1 is GTSNPN and CDR2 SVGIG (reference sequence). J was trimmed by 2 bases and V by 2 bases; bases with no gene match: 1. The CDR3 sequence is 14 residues long. This CDR3 reads CAWSRLAGAYEQYF. In DNA, the CDR3 is TGTGCCTGGAGTAGACTAGCGGGGGCCTACGAGCAGTACTTC.

The rearrangement joins TRBV7-2 to TRBJ1-1, with 9 bases aligning to TRBD1. Germline V lookup: CDR1 SGHTA, CDR2 FQGNSA. This CDR3 has 16 amino acids. The J segment lost 4 bases and the V segment lost 3 bases, leaving 9 bases of the junction unmatched. CDR3 nucleotide sequence: TGTGCCAGCAGCTTCGGGACAGGGATGGGGATCACTGAAGCTTTCTTT. The encoded protein is CASSFGTGMGITEAFF.

This clone was seen ten or more times. The V call is TRBV2, the J call TRBJ1-1; D is unresolved. V was pared by 8 bases and J by 5 bases, with 9 bases between. Germline CDR1 reads SNHLY; CDR2 reads FYNNEI. The length of the CDR3 is 11 residues. The CDR3 DNA reads TGTGCCAGCCGAGTACGGACTGAAGCTTTCTTT. It is translated as CASRVRTEAFF. Filled out from reference TRBV2 and TRBJ1-1, the complete variable domain reads EPEVTQTPSHQVTQMGQEVILRCVPISNHLYFYWYRQILGQKVEFLVSFYNNEISEKSEIFDDQFSVERPDGSNFTLKIRSTKLEDSAMYFCASRVRTEAFFGQGTRLTVV.

In this sample, this clone turned up a few times. The gene calls are TRBV5-4 and TRBJ2-7, with TRBD2 matching over 9 bases. The V gene end was trimmed by 4 bases and the J gene end by 2 bases; junction bases not matched to a gene: 7. Germline V CDR1 and CDR2: SGHNT, YYREEE (reference sequence). The CDR3 totals 15 residues. The CDR3 loop reads CASSPTAGGTYEQYF. The CDR3 DNA follows: TGTGCCAGCAGCCCGACAGCGGGAGGCACCTACGAGCAGTACTTC.

The chain has TRBV29-1 and TRBJ2-1; maybe TRBD2 (5 bases). The length of the CDR3 is 15 residues. CDR1 and CDR2 (germline): SQVTM, ANQGSEA. V was clipped by 7 bases and J by 3 bases, with 19 bases between them. The CDR3 here is CSGQSGSGHYNEQFF. The CDR3 DNA is TGCAGCGGCCAGTCGGGCAGCGGTCACTACAATGAGCAGTTCTTC.

This clone showed up just once. This chain joins TRBV7-8 and TRBJ2-2; tentatively, D is TRBD1 (5 bases). This CDR3 has 16 amino acids. Germline values: CDR1 SGHVS, CDR2 FQNEAQ. Trimming pared 6 bases from V and 0 bases from J, leaving 14 bases between. The CDR3 reads CASRERQIPNTGELFF. The CDR3 DNA sequence: TGTGCCAGCAGGGAAAGACAGATTCCGAACACCGGGGAGCTGTTTTTT.

CDR3 residues: CASSSRLARTDTQYF. DNA for the CDR3: TGTGCCAGCAGTAGCCGACTAGCGCGCACAGATACGCAGTATTTT. This chain links TRBV7-9 with TRBJ2-3; TRBD2 matches 8 bases. The CDR3 sequence is 15 residues long. CDR1 and CDR2 from the germline V gene are SEHNR and FQNEAQ (reference sequence). The ends lost 6 bases at V and 1 base at J; junction bases unmatched: 6.

A single count supports this clone. V and J are TRBV28 and TRBJ2-1; TRBD2 matches at 8 bases. Germline V lookup: CDR1 MDHEN, CDR2 SYDVKM. This CDR3 has 16 amino acids. Trimming took 8 bases from V and 4 from J; bases not matched to a gene: 13. The chain's CDR3 is CASSILGASGYNEQFF. The CDR3 DNA is TGTGCCAGCTCAATTTTGGGGGCTAGCGGGTACAATGAGCAGTTCTTC.

This chain's CDR3 is CASSLASRGENSPLHF. CDR3 in DNA: TGCGCCAGCAGCTTGGCCTCCAGGGGGGAGAATTCACCCCTCCACTTT. This chain links TRBV5-1 with TRBJ1-6; 7 bases are shared with TRBD1. The trim removed 0 bases at V and 7 bases at J, leaving 7 bases unmatched. CDR3 length equals 16 residues. Germline V lookup: CDR1 SGHRS, CDR2 YFSETQ.

The chain carries TRBV21-1 and TRBJ1-1; the table's D gene call, TRBD1, was not cross checked with the DNA. TRBV21-1 is a known pseudogene. CDR3 length: 14 amino acids. The CDR3 reads CASNWTGGNTEAFF. Written as DNA, the CDR3 is TGTGCCAGCAACTGGACAGGGGGGAACACTGAAGCTTTCTTT.

J is TRBJ2-3 and V is TRBV7-9; D unresolved. Germline V gene data show CDR1 as SEHNR and CDR2 as FQNEAQ (reference sequence). This CDR3 contains 13 residues. V was trimmed by 2 bases and J by 5 bases, leaving 8 bases between them. Here the CDR3 reads CASSLRAIDTQYF. The CDR3 DNA sequence: TGTGCCAGCAGCTTAAGAGCAATAGATACGCAGTATTTT.

This chain connects TRBV7-7 to TRBJ1-1; D possibly corresponds to TRBD1 (5 bases). The length of the CDR3 is 15 residues. From germline, CDR1 is SSHAT and CDR2 FNYEAQ (reference sequence). V lost 5 bases and J lost 7, with 20 bases in between. CDR3 bases: TGTGCCAGCAGCCCAGTTGTGGTAGGGGCTGGTGAAGCTTTCTTT. The encoded protein is CASSPVVVGAGEAFF.

J is TRBJ2-1 and V is TRBV5-1; TRBD1 is a possible D gene (5 bases). The CDR3 spans 15 residues. V was shortened by 6 bases and J by 5 bases, with 18 bases between the two germline ends. Germline V gives CDR1 SGHRS, CDR2 YFSETQ. CDR3 coding DNA: TGCGCCAGCACAAAACAGGAACAGCCCGACAATGAGCAGTTCTTC. Amino acids: CASTKQEQPDNEQFF.

The chain uses TRBV5-1 and TRBJ2-7; 9 bases are shared with TRBD2. Germline V gene data show CDR1 as SGHRS and CDR2 as YFSETQ. Trimming cost V 3 bases and J 4 bases; bases outside gene matches: 5. The CDR3 consists of 14 residues. The CDR3 DNA sequence: TGCGCCAGCAGCTCAAGCGGGAGGTCTTACGAGCAGTACTTC. Amino acid sequence: CASSSSGRSYEQYF.

The rearrangement links TRBV5-4 to TRBJ2-3; possibly TRBD2 for D (5 bases). Germline V lookup: CDR1 SGHNT, CDR2 YYREEE (reference sequence). Trimming pared 0 bases from V and 2 bases from J, leaving 16 bases between. The CDR3 covers 17 residues. CDR3 sequence (DNA): TGTGCCAGCAGCTTGGGGGCGGGCGCGATTCCCACAGATACGCAGTATTTT. This sequence encodes CASSLGAGAIPTDTQYF.

The gene calls are TRBV27 and TRBJ1-1; TRBD1 aligns across 8 bases. Losses at the gene ends were 8 bases for V and 4 bases for J; bases not matched to a gene: 12. The germline V gene encodes CDR1 MNHEY and CDR2 SMNVEV (reference sequence). The CDR3 is made up of 15 amino acids. DNA of the CDR3: TGTGCCAGCCAGCCAGGCAGGGGGCGGACCACTGAAGCTTTCTTT. Encoded protein: CASQPGRGRTTEAFF.

This sequence joins TRBV5-1 and TRBJ1-5; D is perhaps TRBD1 (6 bases). CDR3 size: 15 residues. Trimming took off 4 bases at V and 4 bases at J, with 15 bases between the two ends. Germline V gene lookup returns CDR1 SGHRS and CDR2 YFSETQ. CDR3 residues: CASSKDTGSNQPQHF. The CDR3 DNA reads TGCGCCAGCAGCAAAGATACAGGGTCTAATCAGCCCCAGCATTTT.

The rearrangement joins TRBV19 to TRBJ1-1, with TRBD1 matching over 8 bases. The CDR3 sequence is 15 residues long. Germline CDR1 reads LNHDA; CDR2 reads SQIVND (reference sequence). The V and J ends lost 5 bases and 10 bases, in that order; junction bases with no gene match: 15. CDR3 amino acids: CASSPSRDRPARAFF. DNA of the CDR3: TGTGCCAGTAGTCCGTCCCGGGACAGGCCCGCGAGAGCTTTCTTT. Based on the CDR3 plus reference TRBV19 and TRBJ1-1, the full variable domain is DGGITQSPKYLFRKEGQNVTLSCEQNLNHDAMYWYRQDPGQGLRLIYYSQIVNDFQKGDIAEGYSVSREKKESFPLTVTSAQKNPTAFYLCASSPSRDRPARAFFGQGTRLTVV.

The CDR3 DNA follows: TGTGCCAGCTTGGCTAGCGGGATCGGGGAGCTGTTTTTT. The encoded protein is CASLASGIGELFF. The chain combines TRBV2 with TRBJ2-2; 9 bases are a match to TRBD2. V gave up 8 bases and J gave up 7 bases; unmatched junction bases: 5. CDR1 and CDR2 from the germline V gene are SNHLY and FYNNEI. The CDR3 has 13 residues.

The chain combines TRBV5-4 with TRBJ1-6; no reliable D call. CDR1 is SGHNT and CDR2 is YYREEE in the germline V gene (reference sequence). The CDR3 sequence is 15 residues long. V was shortened by 0 bases and J by 4 bases, with 8 bases between the two germline ends. Here the CDR3 reads CASSLGTEYNSPLHF. For the CDR3, the DNA is TGTGCCAGCAGCTTGGGGACTGAGTATAATTCACCCCTCCACTTT.

The chain carries TRBV14 and TRBJ2-1, with 8 bases identical to TRBD2. Germline V gene lookup returns CDR1 SGHDN and CDR2 FVKESK. Unmatched junction bases numbered 8, after V lost 4 bases and J lost 3 bases. The CDR3 length is 16 residues. The CDR3: CASSPLSGSRYNEQFF. CDR3 nucleotide sequence: TGTGCCAGCAGCCCTCTCAGCGGGAGTCGCTACAATGAGCAGTTCTTC. The variable domain in full, completed from reference TRBV14 and TRBJ2-1, reads EAGVTQFPSHSVIEKGQTVTLRCDPISGHDNLYWYRRVMGKEIKFLLHFVKESKQDESGMPNNRFLAERTGGTYSTLKVQPAELEDSGVYFCASSPLSGSRYNEQFFGPGTRLTVL.

The rearrangement joins TRBV15 to TRBJ2-4, with 11 nucleotides matching TRBD2. Germline V gene lookup returns CDR1 LNHNV and CDR2 YYDKDF (reference sequence). The V segment lost 0 bases and the J segment 3 bases; nucleotides outside the gene matches: 1. This CDR3 has 16 residues. CDR3 region: CATSRDSGGDKNIQYF. The CDR3 DNA follows: TGTGCCACCAGCAGAGATAGCGGGGGGGACAAAAACATTCAGTACTTC. The whole variable domain, remainder taken from reference TRBV15 and TRBJ2-4, is DAMVIQNPRYQVTQFGKPVTLSCSQTLNHNVMYWYQQKSSQAPKLLFHYYDKDFNNEADTPDNFQSRRPNTSFCFLDIRSPGLGDTAMYLCATSRDSGGDKNIQYFGAGTRLSVL.

CDR3 amino acids: CASSPRDRGFSGANVLTF. In nucleotides, the CDR3 is TGTGCCAGCAGTCCCCGGGACAGGGGCTTTTCTGGGGCCAACGTCCTGACTTTC. The chain couples TRBV2 to TRBJ2-6, with 10 bases matching TRBD1. Losses at the gene ends were 5 bases for V and 1 base for J; bases not matched to a gene: 8. Germline V gives CDR1 SNHLY, CDR2 FYNNEI. The CDR3 has 18 amino acids.

The chain recombines TRBV7-2 with TRBJ1-1, with TRBD1 matching over 8 bases. This CDR3 is built from 14 residues. Trimming removed 1 base from V and 5 bases from J; junction bases left unmatched: 3. Germline assignment: CDR1 SGHTA and CDR2 FQGNSA. The CDR3 bases are TGTGCCAGCAGCTTAGGACAGGGGAGAACTGAAGCTTTCTTT. Translated: CASSLGQGRTEAFF.